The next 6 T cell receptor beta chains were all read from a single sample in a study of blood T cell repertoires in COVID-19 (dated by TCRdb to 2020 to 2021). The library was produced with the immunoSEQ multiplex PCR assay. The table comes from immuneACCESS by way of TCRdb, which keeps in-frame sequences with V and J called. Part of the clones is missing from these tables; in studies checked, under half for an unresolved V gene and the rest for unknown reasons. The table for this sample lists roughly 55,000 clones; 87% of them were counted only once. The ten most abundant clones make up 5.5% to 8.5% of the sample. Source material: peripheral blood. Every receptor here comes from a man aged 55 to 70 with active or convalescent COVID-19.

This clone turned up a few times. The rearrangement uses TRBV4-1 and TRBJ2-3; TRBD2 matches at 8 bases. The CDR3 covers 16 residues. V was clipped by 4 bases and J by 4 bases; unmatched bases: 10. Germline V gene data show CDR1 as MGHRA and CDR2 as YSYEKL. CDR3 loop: CASSLKGAGAADTQYF. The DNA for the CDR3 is TGCGCCAGCAGCCTAAAGGGAGCGGGAGCAGCAGATACGCAGTATTTT.

The CDR3 nucleotides read TGTGCCAGCTCACCACCTGCAGGGGGAAATGAAAAACTGTTTTTT. It encodes CASSPPAGGNEKLFF. This chain links TRBV18 with TRBJ1-4; 7 positions match TRBD1. The CDR3 loop spans 15 amino acids. The V gene end was trimmed by 0 bases and the J gene end by 5 bases; junction bases not matched to a gene: 3. The germline V gene encodes CDR1 KGHSH and CDR2 LQKENI.

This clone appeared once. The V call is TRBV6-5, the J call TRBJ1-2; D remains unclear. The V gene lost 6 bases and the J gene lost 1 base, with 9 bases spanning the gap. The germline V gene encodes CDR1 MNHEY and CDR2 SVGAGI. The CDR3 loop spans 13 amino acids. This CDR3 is CASRTQINYGYTF. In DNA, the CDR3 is TGTGCCAGCAGAACACAGATTAACTATGGCTACACCTTC.

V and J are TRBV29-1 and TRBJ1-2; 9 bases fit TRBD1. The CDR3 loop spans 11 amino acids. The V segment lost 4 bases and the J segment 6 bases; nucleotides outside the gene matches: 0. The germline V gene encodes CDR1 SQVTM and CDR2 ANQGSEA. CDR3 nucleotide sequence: TGCAGCGTTGGACAGGGGGATGGCTACACCTTC. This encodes CSVGQGDGYTF.

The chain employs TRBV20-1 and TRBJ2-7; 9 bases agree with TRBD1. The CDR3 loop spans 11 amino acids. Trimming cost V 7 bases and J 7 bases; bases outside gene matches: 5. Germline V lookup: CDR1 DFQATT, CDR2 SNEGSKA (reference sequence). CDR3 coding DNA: TGCAGTGGACGACAGGGGGGAGAGCAGTACTTC. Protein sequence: CSGRQGGEQYF.

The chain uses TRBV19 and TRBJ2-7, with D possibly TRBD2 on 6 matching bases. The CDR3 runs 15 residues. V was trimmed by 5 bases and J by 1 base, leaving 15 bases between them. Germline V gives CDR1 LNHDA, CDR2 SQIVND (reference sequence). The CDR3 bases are TGTGCCAGTAGTTCGGGAGATCAGGGTTCCTACGAGCAGTACTTC. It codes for CASSSGDQGSYEQYF.